This TCR beta chain was retrieved from a study of blood T cell repertoires in COVID-19. Overall study: Researchers got acute and convalescent COVID-19 samples from the United States, Italy and Spain. In each case, the material was cDNA or gDNA derived from T cells, B-cell-depleted T cells, or PBMCs.

Trimming stripped 1 base from V and 5 bases from J, with 11 bases between. The CDR3 has 14 residues. Germline values: CDR1 LNHDA, CDR2 SQIVND (reference sequence). In the original workflow: Quantification of nucleated cells was approximated via reference gene primer amplification. TCRdb keeps only in-frame clones here, not all; method: immunoSEQ multiplex PCR. Clonal size and the V and J genes are those of that table, whereas D and trimming came from the DNA. The profile covers about 250,000 clones, with approximately 86% appearing a single time and about 1.6% taken by the ten largest. This chain links TRBV19 with TRBJ2-5; D unresolved. The sequence was collected from an older woman who had recovered from COVID-19. Sequenced sample: peripheral blood. DNA of the CDR3: TGTGCCAGTAGTATAGTAGAGCGAAGGGAGACCCAGTACTTC. Translated, it gives CASSIVERRETQYF.